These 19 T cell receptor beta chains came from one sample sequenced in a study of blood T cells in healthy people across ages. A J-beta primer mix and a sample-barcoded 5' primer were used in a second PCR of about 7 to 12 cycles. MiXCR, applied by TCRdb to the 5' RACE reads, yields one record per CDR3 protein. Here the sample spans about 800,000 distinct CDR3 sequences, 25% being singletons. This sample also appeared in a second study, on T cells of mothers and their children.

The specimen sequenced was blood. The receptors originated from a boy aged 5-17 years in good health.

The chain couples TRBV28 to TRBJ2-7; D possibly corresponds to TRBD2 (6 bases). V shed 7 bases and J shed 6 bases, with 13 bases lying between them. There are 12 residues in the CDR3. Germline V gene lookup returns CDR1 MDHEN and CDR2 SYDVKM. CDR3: CASTVSGGEQYF. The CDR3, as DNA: TGTGCCAGCACCGTTTCCGGGGGCGAGCAGTACTTC.

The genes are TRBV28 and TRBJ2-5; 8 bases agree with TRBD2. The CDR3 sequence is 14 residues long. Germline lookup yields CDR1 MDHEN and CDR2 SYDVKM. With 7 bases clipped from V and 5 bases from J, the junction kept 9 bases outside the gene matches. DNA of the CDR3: TGTGCCAGCAACGCGGGGGGCCCACTGGAGACCCAGTACTTC. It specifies CASNAGGPLETQYF.

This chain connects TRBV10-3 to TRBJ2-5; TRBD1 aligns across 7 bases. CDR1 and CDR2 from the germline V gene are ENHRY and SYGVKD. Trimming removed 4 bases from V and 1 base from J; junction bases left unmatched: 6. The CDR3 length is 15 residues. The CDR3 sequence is CAISGGTAVQETQYF. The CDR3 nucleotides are TGTGCCATCAGTGGGGGGACAGCCGTCCAAGAGACCCAGTACTTC.

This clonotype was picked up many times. In DNA, the CDR3 is TGCGCCAGCAGCTTGGGTGGCACAGATACGCAGTATTTT. It encodes CASSLGGTDTQYF. V is TRBV5-1 and J is TRBJ2-3; the D is unclear. Germline V lookup: CDR1 SGHRS, CDR2 YFSETQ. The CDR3 spans 13 residues. The ends were cut back, 0 bases at V and 1 base at J, with 3 bases in the middle.

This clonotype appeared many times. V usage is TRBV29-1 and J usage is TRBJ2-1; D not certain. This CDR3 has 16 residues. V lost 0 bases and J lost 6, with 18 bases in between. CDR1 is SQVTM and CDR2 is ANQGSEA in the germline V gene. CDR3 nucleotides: TGCAGCGTTGAAGATACCCTCAGGATCGCAATCAATGAGCAGTTCTTC. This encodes CSVEDTLRIAINEQFF.

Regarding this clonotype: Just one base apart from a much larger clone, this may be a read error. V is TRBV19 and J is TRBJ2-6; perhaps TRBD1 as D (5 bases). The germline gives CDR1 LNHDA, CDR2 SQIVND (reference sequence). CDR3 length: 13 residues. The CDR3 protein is CASREPGANALTF. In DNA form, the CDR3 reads TGTGCCAGTAGAGAGCCTGGGGCCAACGCCCTGACTTTC.

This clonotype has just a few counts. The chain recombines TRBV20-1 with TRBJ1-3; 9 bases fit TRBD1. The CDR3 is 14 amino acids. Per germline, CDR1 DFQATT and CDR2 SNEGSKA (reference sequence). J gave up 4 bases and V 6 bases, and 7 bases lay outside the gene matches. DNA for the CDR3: TGCAGTGCGCAGGGGACAGGGACAGGAAACACCATATATTTT. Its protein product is CSAQGTGTGNTIYF.

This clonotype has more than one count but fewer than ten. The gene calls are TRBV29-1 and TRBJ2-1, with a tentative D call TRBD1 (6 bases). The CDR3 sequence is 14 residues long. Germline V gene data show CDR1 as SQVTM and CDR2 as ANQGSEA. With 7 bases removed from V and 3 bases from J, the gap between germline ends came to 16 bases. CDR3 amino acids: CSGGAGALYNEQFF. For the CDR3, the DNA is TGCAGCGGAGGGGCAGGGGCCCTCTACAATGAGCAGTTCTTC.

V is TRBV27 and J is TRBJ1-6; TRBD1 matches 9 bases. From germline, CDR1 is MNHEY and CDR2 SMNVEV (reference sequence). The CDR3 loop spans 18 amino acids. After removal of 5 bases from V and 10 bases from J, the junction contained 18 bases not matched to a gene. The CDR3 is CASSVFGTGSDLPSPLHF. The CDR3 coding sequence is TGTGCCAGCAGTGTGTTTGGGACAGGGTCTGACCTCCCCTCACCCCTCCACTTT.

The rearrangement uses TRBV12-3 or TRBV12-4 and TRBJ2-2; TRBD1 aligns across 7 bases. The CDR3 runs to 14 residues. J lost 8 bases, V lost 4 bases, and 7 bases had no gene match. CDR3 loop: CASSSPGGLGELFF. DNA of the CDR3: TGTGCCAGCAGTTCCCCAGGGGGATTAGGGGAGCTGTTTTTT.

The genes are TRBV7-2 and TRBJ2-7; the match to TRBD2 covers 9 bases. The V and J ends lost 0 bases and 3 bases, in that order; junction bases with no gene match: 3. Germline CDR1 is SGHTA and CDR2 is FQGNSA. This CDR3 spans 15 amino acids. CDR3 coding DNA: TGTGCCAGCAGCTTAGCGGGCGGGGGGGACTACGAGCAGTACTTC. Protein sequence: CASSLAGGGDYEQYF.

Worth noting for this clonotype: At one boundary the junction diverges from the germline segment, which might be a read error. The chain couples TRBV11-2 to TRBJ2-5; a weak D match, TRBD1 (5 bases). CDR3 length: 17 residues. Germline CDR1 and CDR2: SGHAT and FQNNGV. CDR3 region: CASGLVGGRARQETQYF. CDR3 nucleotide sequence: TGTGCCAGCGGCTTAGTGGGTGGCAGGGCCCGTCAAGAGACCCAGTACTTC.

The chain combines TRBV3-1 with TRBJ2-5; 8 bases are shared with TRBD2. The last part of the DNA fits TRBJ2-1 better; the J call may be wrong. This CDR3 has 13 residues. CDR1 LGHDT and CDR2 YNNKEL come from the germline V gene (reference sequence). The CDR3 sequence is CASTGLAINEQFF. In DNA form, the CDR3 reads TGTGCCAGCACCGGACTAGCTATCAATGAGCAGTTCTTC.

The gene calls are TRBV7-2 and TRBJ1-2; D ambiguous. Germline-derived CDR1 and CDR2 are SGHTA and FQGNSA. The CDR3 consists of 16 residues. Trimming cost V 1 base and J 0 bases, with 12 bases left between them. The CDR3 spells CASSLVVQRPNYGYTF. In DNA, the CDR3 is TGTGCCAGCAGCTTAGTGGTCCAGCGGCCTAACTATGGCTACACCTTC.

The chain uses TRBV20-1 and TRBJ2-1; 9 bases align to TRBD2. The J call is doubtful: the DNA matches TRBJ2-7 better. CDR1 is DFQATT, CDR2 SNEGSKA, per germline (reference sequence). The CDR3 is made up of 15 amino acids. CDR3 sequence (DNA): TGCAGTGCTAGCAGCGGGGGGCACTCCGGCTACGAGCAGTACTTC. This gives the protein CSASSGGHSGYEQYF.

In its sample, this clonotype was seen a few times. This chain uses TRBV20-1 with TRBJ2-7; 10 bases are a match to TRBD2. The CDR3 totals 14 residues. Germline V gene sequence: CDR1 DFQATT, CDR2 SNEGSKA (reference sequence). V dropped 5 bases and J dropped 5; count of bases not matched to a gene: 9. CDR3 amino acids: CSAYPSGRKDEQYF. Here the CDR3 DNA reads TGCAGTGCTTACCCTAGCGGGAGAAAGGACGAGCAGTACTTC.

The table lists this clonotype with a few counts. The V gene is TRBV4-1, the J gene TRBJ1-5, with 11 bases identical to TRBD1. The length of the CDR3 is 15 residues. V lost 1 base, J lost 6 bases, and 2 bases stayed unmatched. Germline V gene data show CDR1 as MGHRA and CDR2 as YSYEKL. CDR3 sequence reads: CASSQGTGGFQPQHF. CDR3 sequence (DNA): TGCGCCAGCAGCCAAGGGACAGGGGGCTTTCAGCCCCAGCATTTT.

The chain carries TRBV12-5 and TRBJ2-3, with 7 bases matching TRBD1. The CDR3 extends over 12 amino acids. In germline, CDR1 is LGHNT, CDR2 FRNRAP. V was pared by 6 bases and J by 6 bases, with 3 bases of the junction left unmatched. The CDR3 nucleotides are TGTGCTAGTGGGGACAGGTCGGATACGCAGTATTTT. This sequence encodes CASGDRSDTQYF.

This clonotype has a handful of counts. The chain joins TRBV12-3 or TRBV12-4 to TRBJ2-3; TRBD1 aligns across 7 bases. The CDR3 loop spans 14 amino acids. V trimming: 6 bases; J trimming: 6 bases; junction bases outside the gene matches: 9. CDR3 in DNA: TGTGCCAGCAGCCCCAGGACAGGTTCGGATACGCAGTATTTT. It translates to CASSPRTGSDTQYF.